The clone carrying this TCR beta chain has more than one count but fewer than ten. Its specificity is unknown. Each CDR3 protein is one row after TCRdb ran MiXCR on the RT-PCR reads. The table records roughly 760,000 distinct CDR3 sequences, 21% of them present only once. These data originate in a study of response to subunit inactivated influenza vaccine. Overall study results and limits: Researchers suggested that each seasonal influenza vaccination recruits few new T cells.

CDR3 size: 14 residues. Germline loops: CDR1 SGHTA, CDR2 FQGNSA. With 4 bases removed from V and 5 bases from J, the gap between germline ends came to 15 bases. The chain combines TRBV7-2 with TRBJ2-7; the D gene is possibly TRBD2 (7 bases). The sequence was collected from a man aged 50 to 59 who received an inactivated influenza vaccine. Sequencing used PBMCs from blood, obtained more than 4 days after vaccination. The CDR3 DNA reads TGTGCCAGCAGCTCCAGGGGAGGGTCCCACGAGCAGTACTTC. Encoded protein: CASSSRGGSHEQYF.